This T cell receptor (beta chain) is drawn from a study of lymphopenia after photon versus proton radiotherapy. Data came from immunoSEQ multiplex PCR; TCRdb stores just in-frame clones and leaves some out. The sample carries some 76,000 clones, 80% to 95% recorded once. This clone was seen only once. Trimming stripped 4 bases from V and 5 bases from J, with 5 bases between. The CDR3 length is 11 residues. CDR1 is GTSNPN, CDR2 SVGIG, per germline (reference sequence). The receptor comes from a woman aged 40 to 50 with cholangiocarcinoma. The material was peripheral blood, obtained from a patient treated with photon-based radiotherapy. The chain is built from TRBV30 and TRBJ2-2; the D is unclear. The CDR3 loop reads CAWTETGELFF. The CDR3 nucleotides read TGTGCCTGGACGGAGACCGGGGAGCTGTTTTTT.